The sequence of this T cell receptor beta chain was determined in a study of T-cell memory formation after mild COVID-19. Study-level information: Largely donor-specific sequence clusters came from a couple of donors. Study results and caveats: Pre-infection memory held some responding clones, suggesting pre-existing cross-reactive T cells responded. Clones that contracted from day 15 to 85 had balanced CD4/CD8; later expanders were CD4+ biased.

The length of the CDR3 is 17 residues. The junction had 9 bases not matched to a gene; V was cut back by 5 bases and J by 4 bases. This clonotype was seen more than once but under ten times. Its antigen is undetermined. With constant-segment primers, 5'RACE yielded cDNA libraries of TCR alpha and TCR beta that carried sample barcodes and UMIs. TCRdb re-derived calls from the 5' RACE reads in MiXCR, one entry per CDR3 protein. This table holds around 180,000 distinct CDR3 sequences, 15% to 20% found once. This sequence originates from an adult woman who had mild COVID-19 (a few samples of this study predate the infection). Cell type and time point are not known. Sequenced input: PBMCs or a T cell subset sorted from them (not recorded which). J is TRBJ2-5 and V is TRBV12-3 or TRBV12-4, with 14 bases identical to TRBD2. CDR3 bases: TGTGCCAGCAGTAATTCCGGGACTAGCGGGGGAGGAGAGACCCAGTACTTC. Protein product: CASSNSGTSGGGETQYF.